This T cell receptor (beta chain) was observed in a study of T-cell reconstitution after alpha-beta-depleted transplantation in children (TCRdb year 2016). About the study as a whole: The study quantitatively tracked T-cell immune reconstitution after TCRalphabeta/CD19-depleted allogeneic hematopoietic cell transplantation in children using TCR repertoire profiling.

Taken from the germline V gene, the CDR1 and CDR2 loops are MDHEN and SYDVKM. Trimming accounts for 6 bases at V and 1 base at J, while the number of junction bases matched to no gene is 8. Including the terminal cysteine and phenylalanine, the CDR3 comprises 16 residues. Only the CDR3 portion is preserved as DNA: 48 bases, with reading frame beginning at the first base. Libraries were prepared through PCR. The reads were generated on an Illumina HiSeq 2500. TCR library preparation used molecular barcoding, with unique molecular identifiers applied to normalize quantification of the TCRbeta repertoire. TCRdb reran the public reads through fastp at Q25 and MiXCR, keeping productive beta chains. Under each unique CDR3 protein, matching rows form one entry showing the most common genes and DNA. For this sample the table gives around 450,000 distinct CDR3 sequences, of which about 11% were detected only once. The ten largest make up just over 2% of the sample.

Explained via the paper, the treatment or condition label denotes: allogeneic hematopoietic cell transplantation with graft depleted of TCRalphabeta T cells and CD19 B cells. The children who served as transplant recipients had been given grafts of TCRalphabeta/CD19-depleted allogeneic hematopoietic cells. The sample holds many counts of this clonotype. Its antigen remains undetermined. Per-nucleotide qualities are absent, and no much larger clonotype sits a single base away. Beyond this particular receptor, the publication reports: In some patients, the high TCRbeta diversity seen at day 60 was put down to recipient T cells and intrathymic progenitors that had survived conditioning. About two months after transplant, the apparently early recovery of alphabetaT-cell counts reportedly depended on just several hundred clones that had expanded rapidly and came from non-depleted graft cells. Over subsequent months, a decline in hyperexpanded clone frequencies was noted, and after one year, T-cell counts and TCRbeta diversity were mostly ascribed to newly produced T cells.

Sequencing was performed on PBMCs, taken before TCRalphabeta/CD19-depleted stem cell transplant. The clonotype originates from a child under 10 years old with inherited bone marrow failure, due to receive a stem cell transplant. The chain is encoded by TRBV28 joined to TRBJ2-5; 10 nucleotides in the junction match TRBD2. The nucleotide sequence reads TGTGCCAGCAGGCTGACTAGCGGGCAGATCCAAGAGACCCAGTACTTC. Translated, it gives CASRLTSGQIQETQYF. When the CDR3 is completed using the reference TRBV28 and TRBJ2-5 genes on either side, the full variable domain is DVKVTQSSRYLVKRTGEKVFLECVQDMDHENMFWYRQDPGLGLRLIYFSYDVKMKEKGDIPEGYSVSREKKERFSLILESASTNQTSMYLCASRLTSGQIQETQYFGPGTRLLVL.